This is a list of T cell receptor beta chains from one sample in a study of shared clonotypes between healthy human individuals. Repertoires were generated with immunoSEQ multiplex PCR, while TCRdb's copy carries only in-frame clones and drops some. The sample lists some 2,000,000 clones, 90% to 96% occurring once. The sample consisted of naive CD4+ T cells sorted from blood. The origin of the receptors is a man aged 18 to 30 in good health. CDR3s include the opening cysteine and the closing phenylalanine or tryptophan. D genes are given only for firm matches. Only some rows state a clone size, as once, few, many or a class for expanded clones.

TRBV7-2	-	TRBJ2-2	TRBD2	CASSFKTSGAGELFF	TGTGCCAGCAGCTTTAAGACTAGCGGGGCCGGGGAGCTGTTTTTT
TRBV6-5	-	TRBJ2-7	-	CASSYSRFSYEQYF	TGTGCCAGCAGTTACTCGCGGTTCTCTTACGAGCAGTACTTC
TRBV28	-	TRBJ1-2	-	CASSFGVYGYTF	TGTGCCAGCAGTTTCGGGGTTTATGGCTACACCTTC
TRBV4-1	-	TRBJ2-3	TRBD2	CASSLRLAGDTDTQYF	TGCGCCAGCAGCCTCCGACTAGCGGGGGACACAGATACGCAGTATTTT
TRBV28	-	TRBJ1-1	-	CASSSVSQGRTEAFF	TGTGCCAGCAGTTCCGTATCCCAGGGTAGGACTGAAGCTTTCTTT
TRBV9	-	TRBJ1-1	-	CASSVGPRNTEAFF	TGTGCCAGCAGCGTAGGTCCGAGGAACACTGAAGCTTTCTTT
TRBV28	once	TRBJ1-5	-	CASSSPGGNQPQHF	TGTGCCAGCAGTTCTCCGGGGGGCAATCAGCCCCAGCATTTT
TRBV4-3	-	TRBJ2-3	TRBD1	CASSLKGGGTDTQYF	TGCGCCAGCAGCTTAAAAGGGGGCGGGACAGATACGCAGTATTTT
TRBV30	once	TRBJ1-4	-	CAWSRDSTRNEKLFF	TGTGCCTGGAGCCGAGACAGCACCCGGAATGAAAAACTGTTTTTT
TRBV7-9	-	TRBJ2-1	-	CASSAPSRHPYNEQFF	TGTGCCAGCAGCGCCCCATCCAGACACCCCTACAATGAGCAGTTCTTC
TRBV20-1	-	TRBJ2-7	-	CSASDGYEQYF	TGCAGTGCTAGTGACGGCTACGAGCAGTACTTC
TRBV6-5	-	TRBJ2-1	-	CAVTRSYNEQFF	TGTGCCGTCACAAGGTCCTACAATGAGCAGTTCTTC
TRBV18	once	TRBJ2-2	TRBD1	CASSPWTGGYTGELFF	TGTGCCAGCTCACCATGGACAGGGGGATACACCGGGGAGCTGTTTTTT
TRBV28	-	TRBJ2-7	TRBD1	CASSPWTGEYEQYF	TGTGCCAGCAGTCCCTGGACAGGGGAGTACGAGCAGTACTTC
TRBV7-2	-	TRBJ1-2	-	CASSLAVELAYTF	TGTGCCAGCAGCTTAGCAGTCGAGCTCGCCTACACCTTC
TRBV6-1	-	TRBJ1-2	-	CASISAAYGYTF	TGTGCCAGCATCTCAGCCGCCTATGGCTACACCTTC
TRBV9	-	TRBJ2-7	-	CASSVGVSKYEQYF	TGTGCCAGCAGCGTAGGAGTTAGCAAGTACGAGCAGTACTTC
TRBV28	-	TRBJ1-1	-	CASKLTVDTEAFF	TGTGCCAGCAAGTTGACGGTGGACACTGAAGCTTTCTTT
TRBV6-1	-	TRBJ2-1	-	CASSEAGYNEQFF	TGTGCCAGCAGTGAAGCAGGTTACAATGAGCAGTTCTTC
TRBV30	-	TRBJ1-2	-	CAWSVLEGVYGYTF	TGTGCCTGGAGTGTACTGGAGGGGGTCTATGGCTACACCTTC
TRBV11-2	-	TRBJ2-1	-	CASSLGGSFPHEQFF	TGTGCCAGCAGCTTAGGGGGCTCATTCCCCCATGAGCAGTTCTTC
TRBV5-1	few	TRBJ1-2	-	CASSFGDRNYGYTF	TGCGCCAGCAGCTTTGGGGACCGGAACTATGGCTACACCTTC
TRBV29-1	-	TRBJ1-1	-	CSVVAGWNTEAFF	TGCAGCGTTGTAGCAGGGTGGAACACTGAAGCTTTCTTT
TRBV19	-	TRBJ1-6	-	CASSILPTSDSPLHF	TGTGCCAGTAGTATTTTGCCAACGTCGGATTCACCCCTCCACTTT
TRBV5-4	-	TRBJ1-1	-	CASSPNPGSTEAFF	TGTGCCAGCAGCCCCAACCCCGGGTCCACTGAAGCTTTCTTT
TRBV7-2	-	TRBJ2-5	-	CASSLYRETQYF	TGTGCCAGCAGCTTATACCGTGAGACCCAGTACTTC
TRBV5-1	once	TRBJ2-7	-	CASSLLDEQYF	TGCGCCAGCAGCTTATTAGACGAGCAGTACTTC
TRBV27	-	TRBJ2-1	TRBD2	CASSLSPLGTSGRPTYNEQFF	TGTGCCAGCAGTTTATCTCCCCTTGGGACTAGCGGGAGGCCCACGTACAATGAGCAGTTCTTC
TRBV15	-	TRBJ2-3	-	CATSGRTPSTDTQYF	TGTGCCACCAGTGGCCGGACGCCCAGCACAGATACGCAGTATTTT
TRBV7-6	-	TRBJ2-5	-	CASSFQGQETQYF	TGTGCCAGCAGCTTTCAGGGTCAAGAGACCCAGTACTTC
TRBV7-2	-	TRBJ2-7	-	CASSMAGSGRKQYF	TGTGCCAGCAGCATGGCCGGATCGGGTAGGAAGCAGTACTTC
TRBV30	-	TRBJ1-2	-	CAWTTPTPGGSYGYTF	TGTGCCTGGACCACACCCACCCCCGGGGGCAGCTATGGCTACACCTTC
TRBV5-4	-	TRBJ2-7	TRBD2	CASSALTSGGTYEQYF	TGTGCCAGCAGCGCCTTGACTAGCGGGGGAACCTACGAGCAGTACTTC
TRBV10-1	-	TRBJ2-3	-	CASSESSLGTDTQYF	TGCGCCAGCAGTGAGTCGTCTCTGGGCACAGATACGCAGTATTTT
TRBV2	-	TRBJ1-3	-	CASSEVSISGNTIYF	TGTGCCAGCAGTGAGGTCTCCATCTCTGGAAACACCATATATTTT
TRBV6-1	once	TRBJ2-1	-	CASSERQLASSYNEQFF	TGTGCCAGCAGTGAGAGACAACTAGCCAGCTCCTACAATGAGCAGTTCTTC
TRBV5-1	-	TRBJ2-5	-	CASSLGRTQETQYF	TGCGCCAGCAGCTTGGGACGGACACAAGAGACCCAGTACTTC
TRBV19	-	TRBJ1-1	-	CASSMEEWTEAFF	TGTGCCAGTAGTATGGAGGAGTGGACTGAAGCTTTCTTT
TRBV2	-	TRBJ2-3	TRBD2	CASSPGSGDTDTQYF	TGTGCCAGCAGCCCCGGAAGCGGGGACACAGATACGCAGTATTTT
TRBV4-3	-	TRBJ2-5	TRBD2	CASSQAVAGGKGETQYF	TGCGCCAGCAGCCAAGCCGTGGCGGGAGGAAAGGGAGAGACCCAGTACTTC
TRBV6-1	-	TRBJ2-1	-	CASSDLRTARKIF	TGTGCCAGCAGTGATCTTCGGACAGCGCGGAAGATCTTC
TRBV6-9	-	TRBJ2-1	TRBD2	CASSPVREDLGISSYNEQFF	TGTGCCAGCAGTCCGGTGCGGGAGGACCTCGGGATAAGCTCCTACAATGAGCAGTTCTTC
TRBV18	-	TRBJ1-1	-	CASSQDTDTEAFF	TGTGCCAGCTCCCAAGACACAGACACTGAAGCTTTCTTT
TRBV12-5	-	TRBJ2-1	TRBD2	CASGPSGRGYNEQFF	TGTGCTAGTGGTCCTAGCGGGAGGGGGTACAATGAGCAGTTCTTC
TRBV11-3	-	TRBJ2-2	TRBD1	CASSRTGYGTGELFF	TGTGCCAGCAGCCGGACAGGGTATGGGACCGGGGAGCTGTTTTTT
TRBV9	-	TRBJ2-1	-	CASSVDENEQFF	TGTGCCAGCAGCGTAGATGAGAATGAGCAGTTCTTC
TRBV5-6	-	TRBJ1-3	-	CASSLLGDSGNTIYF	TGTGCCAGCAGCTTATTAGGGGATTCTGGAAACACCATATATTTT
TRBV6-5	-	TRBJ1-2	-	CASSFRGTYGYTF	TGTGCCAGCAGTTTCAGGGGAACCTATGGCTACACCTTC
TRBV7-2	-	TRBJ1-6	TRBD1	CASSLQLGTGGYF	TGTGCCAGCAGCCTCCAGTTGGGGACAGGGGGGTACTTT
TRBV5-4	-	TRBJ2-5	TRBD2	CASSPGLAGVRETQYF	TGTGCCAGCAGCCCCGGACTAGCGGGAGTCCGGGAGACCCAGTACTTC
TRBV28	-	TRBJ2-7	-	CASSLGVGLEQYF	TGTGCCAGCAGTTTAGGAGTTGGGCTCGAGCAGTACTTC
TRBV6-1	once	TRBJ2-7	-	CASSEGPGQYF	TGTGCCAGCAGTGAAGGGCCCGGGCAGTACTTC
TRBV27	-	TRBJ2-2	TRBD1	CASSLGQGTGELFF	TGTGCCAGCAGTCTAGGACAGGGAACCGGGGAGCTGTTTTTT
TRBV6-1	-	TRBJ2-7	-	CASSESVWIEQYF	TGTGCCAGCAGTGAAAGTGTGTGGATCGAGCAGTACTTC
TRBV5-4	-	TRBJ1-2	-	CASSLVGRETNGYTF	TGTGCCAGCAGCTTGGTGGGCAGGGAGACTAATGGCTACACCTTC
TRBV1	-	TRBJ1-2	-	CTSSQVTGQNYGYTF	TGCACCAGCAGCCAAGTCACGGGACAGAACTATGGCTACACCTTC
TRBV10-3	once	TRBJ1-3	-	CAISDRGDSGNTIYF	TGTGCCATCAGTGACAGGGGAGACTCTGGAAACACCATATATTTT
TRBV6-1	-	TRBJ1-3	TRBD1	CASDREKANTIYF	TGTGCCAGCGACAGGGAAAAAGCCAACACCATATATTTT
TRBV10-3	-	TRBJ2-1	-	CAIGILVSYNEQFF	TGTGCCATTGGGATCCTAGTCTCCTACAATGAGCAGTTCTTC
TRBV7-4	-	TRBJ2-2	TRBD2	CASSFSGTTDTGELFF	TGTGCCAGCAGCTTTTCAGGGACTACCGACACCGGGGAGCTGTTTTTT